The 2 T cell receptor beta chains below come from one sample, sequenced in a study of blood T cell repertoires in COVID-19. Measured with immunoSEQ multiplex PCR; TCRdb has only the in-frame clones, and not every one. The sample comprises 150,000 or so clones, about 79% of which are singletons, and 25% to 30% rests with the top ten. Sequenced material: peripheral blood. These receptors all stem from a woman aged 55 to 70 with acute or convalescent COVID-19.

This chain joins TRBV6-6 and TRBJ1-5, with 7 bases that match TRBD1. V gave up 6 bases and J gave up 0 bases; unmatched junction bases: 8. The germline V gene has CDR1 MNHNY and CDR2 SVGAGI (reference sequence). The CDR3 spans 16 residues. The CDR3: CASRPQTGNSNQPQHF. The CDR3 nucleotides read TGTGCCAGCAGGCCACAGACAGGGAATAGCAATCAGCCCCAGCATTTT.

The chain links TRBV2 to TRBJ1-2, with TRBD1 matching 10 bases. CDR3 length: 14 residues. With V trimmed by 6 bases and J by 7 bases, 8 bases remained unmatched. From germline, CDR1 is SNHLY and CDR2 FYNNEI. In DNA, the CDR3 is TGTGCCAGCAGAGATCCGGGACAGGGGCCTGGCTACACCTTC. Translating gives CASRDPGQGPGYTF.